The 20 T cell receptor beta chains below come from one sample, sequenced in a study of CD8 T cells in ankylosing spondylitis. MiXCR, run by TCRdb on the 5' RACE reads, gives a single entry per CDR3 protein. Of 25,000 to 35,000 distinct CDR3 sequences detected, 5.3% appear once; the ten largest clones hold about 1.8%. Sequencing used blood, either unsorted or a sorted T cell fraction (not recorded which). These receptors originate from a female donor with ankylosing spondylitis or in good health (not recorded which).

There are many counts of this clonotype. V and J are TRBV9 and TRBJ1-3, with D unresolved. The CDR3 has 15 residues. V dropped 4 bases and J dropped 2 bases, with 13 bases sitting between them. Germline V gene sequence: CDR1 SGDLS, CDR2 YYNGEE. As DNA, the CDR3 is TGTGCCAGCAGCCCATACCTTGACGCTGGAAACACCATATATTTT. It codes for CASSPYLDAGNTIYF.

The sample holds many counts of this clonotype. This chain joins TRBV9 and TRBJ1-3; D is unresolved. The germline V gene has CDR1 SGDLS and CDR2 YYNGEE. The V gene lost 3 bases and the J gene lost 0 bases, with 10 bases spanning the gap. The CDR3 is 15 residues long. The CDR3: CASSDGTHSGNTIYF. In nucleotides, the CDR3 is TGTGCCAGCAGCGATGGTACCCACTCTGGAAACACCATATATTTT.

This clonotype has at least ten counts. The chain joins TRBV9 to TRBJ2-2; weak D call: TRBD1 (5 bases). CDR3 size: 14 residues. V was trimmed by 5 bases and J by 0 bases, leaving 8 bases between them. CDR1 and CDR2 (germline): SGDLS, YYNGEE. CDR3 nucleotides: TGTGCCAGCAGGACAGCAACGAACACCGGGGAGCTGTTTTTT. Translation: CASRTATNTGELFF.

At least ten counts were recorded for this clonotype. The CDR3 is CASSVGTTNTEAFF. CDR3 nucleotide sequence: TGTGCCAGCAGCGTAGGGACGACGAACACTGAAGCTTTCTTT. This chain connects TRBV9 to TRBJ1-1, with D unclear. The CDR3 contains 14 residues. Germline V gives CDR1 SGDLS, CDR2 YYNGEE. V was trimmed by 0 bases and J by 1 base, leaving 7 bases between them.

At least ten counts were recorded for this clonotype. V and J are TRBV9 and TRBJ2-7; 9 positions agree with TRBD1. Germline lookup yields CDR1 SGDLS and CDR2 YYNGEE. Trimming cost V 2 bases and J 6 bases; bases outside gene matches: 9. This CDR3 is built from 15 residues. The CDR3 loop reads CASSVTGTGSFEQYF. CDR3 in DNA: TGTGCCAGCAGCGTCACCGGGACAGGGTCTTTCGAGCAGTACTTC.

In this sample, this clonotype turned up many times. The chain uses TRBV9 and TRBJ1-2; D is ambiguous. CDR3 size: 13 residues. Germline V CDR1 and CDR2: SGDLS, YYNGEE. Trimming pared 2 bases from V and 9 bases from J, leaving 14 bases between. The CDR3 region is CASSVAFEGSYTF. CDR3 nucleotides: TGTGCCAGCAGCGTGGCCTTCGAGGGAAGCTACACCTTC.

Ten or more counts support this clonotype. This chain links TRBV9 with TRBJ2-1, with D possibly being TRBD1 (6 bases). Per the germline V gene, CDR1 is SGDLS and CDR2 is YYNGEE. This CDR3 has 16 amino acids. The ends were cut back, 3 bases at V and 4 bases at J, with 17 bases in the middle. CDR3 sequence reads: CASSASPVGQYNEQFF. As DNA, the CDR3 is TGTGCCAGCAGCGCCTCCCCAGTCGGACAGTACAATGAGCAGTTCTTC.

In regard to this clonotype: With a much larger clone just one base away, this may be a read error. In this CDR3 the conserved last residue, phenylalanine or tryptophan, is missing, so a read error is likely. The V call is TRBV9, the J call TRBJ2-1; D is undetermined. Looked up from germline, CDR1 is SGDLS and CDR2 is YYNGEE. Trimming cost V 0 bases and J 0 bases, with 13 bases left between them. This CDR3 has 17 amino acids. The DNA for the CDR3 is TGTGCCAGCAGCGTAGGAATAGAAAAAAACTCCTACAATGAGCAGTTCATC. Translation gives CASSVGIEKNSYNEQFI.

This clonotype appeared many times. The V call is TRBV9, the J call TRBJ2-7, with 10 bases that match TRBD1. The CDR3 totals 15 residues. In germline, CDR1 is SGDLS, CDR2 YYNGEE. Losses at the gene ends were 0 bases for V and 7 bases for J; bases not matched to a gene: 7. The CDR3 DNA is TGTGCCAGCAGCGTAGCCCCGACAGGGGGCAGGGAGCAGTACTTC. This codes for CASSVAPTGGREQYF.

At least ten counts were recorded for this clonotype. This chain connects TRBV9 to TRBJ1-5, with TRBD1 matching over 7 bases. The CDR3 contains 14 residues. Germline CDR1 and CDR2: SGDLS and YYNGEE. With 4 bases clipped from V and 5 bases from J, the junction kept 6 bases outside the gene matches. CDR3 DNA: TGTGCCAGCAGCCCGACAGGGTATGATCAGCCCCAGCATTTT. This sequence encodes CASSPTGYDQPQHF.

V gene TRBV9 combines with J gene TRBJ2-3; D might be TRBD2 (5 bases). CDR1 SGDLS and CDR2 YYNGEE come from the germline V gene. The V and J ends lost 0 bases and 0 bases respectively, with 14 bases between them. CDR3 length equals 17 residues. The CDR3 reads CASSVGSGLPSTDTQYF. CDR3 sequence (DNA): TGTGCCAGCAGCGTAGGAAGCGGCCTCCCCAGCACAGATACGCAGTATTTT.

The chain recombines TRBV9 with TRBJ2-5, with D perhaps TRBD2 (7 bases). CDR1 is SGDLS and CDR2 is YYNGEE in the germline V gene. V was clipped by 0 bases and J by 5 bases, with 17 bases between them. There are 16 residues in the CDR3. The CDR3 is CASSVAGGARGETQYF. CDR3 in DNA: TGTGCCAGCAGCGTAGCTGGGGGGGCAAGAGGGGAGACCCAGTACTTC.

This clonotype was seen only a few times. The J gene is TRBJ2-7, the V gene TRBV9; 8 bases are shared with TRBD2. Per the germline V gene, CDR1 is SGDLS and CDR2 is YYNGEE. The CDR3 loop spans 13 amino acids. V was clipped by 2 bases and J by 6 bases; unmatched bases: 4. In DNA form, the CDR3 reads TGTGCCAGCAGCGTGACTAGCGTGGGCGAGCAGTACTTC. Protein sequence: CASSVTSVGEQYF. The complete variable domain, with remaining parts taken from reference TRBV9 and TRBJ2-7, reads DSGVTQTPKHLITATGQRVTLRCSPRSGDLSVYWYQQSLDQGLQFLIQYYNGEERAKGNILERFSAQQFPDLHSELNLSSLELGDSALYFCASSVTSVGEQYFGPGTRLTVT.

This clonotype was recorded at least ten times. The V and J genes are TRBV9 and TRBJ2-3; the D is unclear. Trimming shortened V by 2 bases and J by 0 bases, and 10 bases separated the two germline ends. There are 15 residues in the CDR3. Per the germline V gene, CDR1 is SGDLS and CDR2 is YYNGEE. For the CDR3, the DNA is TGTGCCAGCAGCGTGAACACAGTGAGCACAGATACGCAGTATTTT. Translating it yields CASSVNTVSTDTQYF.

The chain uses TRBV9 and TRBJ2-1, with TRBD1 identical over 11 bases. Trimming cost V 6 bases and J 2 bases; bases outside gene matches: 7. CDR1 and CDR2 from the germline V gene are SGDLS and YYNGEE. This CDR3 contains 16 residues. In nucleotides, the CDR3 is TGTGCCAGCAAGAGGTTGGACAGGGGGCCCTACAATGAGCAGTTCTTC. This sequence encodes CASKRLDRGPYNEQFF.

The rearrangement uses TRBV9 and TRBJ1-1; perhaps TRBD1 as D (6 bases). Germline V lookup: CDR1 SGDLS, CDR2 YYNGEE. The CDR3 consists of 14 residues. V lost 2 bases, J lost 1 base, and 9 bases lay in between. The CDR3 loop reads CASSVMTGNTEAFF. The CDR3 nucleotides are TGTGCCAGCAGCGTTATGACAGGGAACACTGAAGCTTTCTTT.

The chain employs TRBV9 and TRBJ2-2, with no clear D. The V and J ends lost 0 bases and 3 bases respectively, with 12 bases between them. The germline V gene has CDR1 SGDLS and CDR2 YYNGEE. This CDR3 is 16 amino acids long. This CDR3 reads CASSVGADPYTGELFF. The CDR3 region has the DNA TGTGCCAGCAGCGTAGGGGCGGACCCGTACACCGGGGAGCTGTTTTTT.

This clonotype was detected many times. The chain employs TRBV9 and TRBJ2-7; D is unresolved. The V end was cut by 3 bases, the J end by 0 bases, with 10 bases between. Germline V gene lookup returns CDR1 SGDLS and CDR2 YYNGEE. The CDR3 is 14 amino acids. CDR3 in amino acids: CASSAVPSSYEQYF. The CDR3 DNA follows: TGTGCCAGCAGCGCCGTACCGAGCTCCTACGAGCAGTACTTC.

This clonotype was counted at least ten times. The chain employs TRBV9 and TRBJ2-7; D is ambiguous. Trimming removed 0 bases at V and 0 bases at J, with 10 bases between. Per germline, CDR1 SGDLS and CDR2 YYNGEE. CDR3 length equals 15 residues. The CDR3 DNA follows: TGTGCCAGCAGCGTAGGGCCGAGTCGCTCCTACGAGCAGTACTTC. Its protein product is CASSVGPSRSYEQYF.

This clonotype was seen at least ten times. The V gene is TRBV9, the J gene TRBJ2-1; no clear D. The CDR3 consists of 16 residues. Trimming left V 0 bases short and J 0 bases short, with 10 bases between. Germline CDR1 and CDR2: SGDLS and YYNGEE. CDR3 sequence (DNA): TGTGCCAGCAGCGTAGGGCCCGAGGTCTCCTACAATGAGCAGTTCTTC. This codes for CASSVGPEVSYNEQFF.